The entry below gives a single TCR beta chain sequence along with its context. This specimen comes from a study of blood T cell repertoires in COVID-19. The overall study: The origin of the acute and convalescent COVID-19 samples was the United States, Italy and Spain. PBMCs, B-cell-depleted T cells, or T cells provided the cDNA or gDNA that made up the material.

The V end was cut by 4 bases, the J end by 2 bases, with 12 bases between. This CDR3 has 14 amino acids. Germline V gene lookup returns CDR1 SEHNR and CDR2 FQNEAQ (reference sequence). Per the authors' pipeline: Counts of nucleated cells, estimated from reference gene primer amplification, were obtained. Clones were read by immunoSEQ multiplex PCR, and TCRdb kept only the in-frame ones, dropping some. V, J and clone size are those of that table, while D and trimming were read from the DNA. In the table there are about 260,000 clones, around 87% of which are singletons. The sample taken for sequencing was peripheral blood. V gene TRBV7-9 combines with J gene TRBJ2-7; D is unclear. The sequence came from a woman in her thirties or forties who had recovered from COVID-19. CDR3 loop: CASSSRPRPYEQYF. CDR3 nucleotide sequence: TGTGCCAGCAGCTCCAGGCCCCGACCCTACGAGCAGTACTTC.